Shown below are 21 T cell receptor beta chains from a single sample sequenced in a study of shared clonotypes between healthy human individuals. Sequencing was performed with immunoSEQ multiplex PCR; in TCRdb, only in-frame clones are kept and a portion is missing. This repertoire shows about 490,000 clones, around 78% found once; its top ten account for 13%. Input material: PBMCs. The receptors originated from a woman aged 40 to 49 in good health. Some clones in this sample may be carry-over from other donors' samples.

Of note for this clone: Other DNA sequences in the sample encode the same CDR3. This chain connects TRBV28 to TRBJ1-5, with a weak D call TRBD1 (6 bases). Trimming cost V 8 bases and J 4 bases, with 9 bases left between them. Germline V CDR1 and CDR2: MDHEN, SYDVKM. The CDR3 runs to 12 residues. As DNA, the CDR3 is TGTGCCAGCCAGGGGCCGAATCAGCCCCAGCATTTT. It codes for CASQGPNQPQHF.

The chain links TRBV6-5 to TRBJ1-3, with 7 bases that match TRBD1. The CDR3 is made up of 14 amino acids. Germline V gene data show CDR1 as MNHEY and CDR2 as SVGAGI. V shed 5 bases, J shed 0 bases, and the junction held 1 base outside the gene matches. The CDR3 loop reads CASSRQGSGNTIYF. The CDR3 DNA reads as TGTGCCAGCAGTCGACAGGGCTCTGGAAACACCATATATTTT.

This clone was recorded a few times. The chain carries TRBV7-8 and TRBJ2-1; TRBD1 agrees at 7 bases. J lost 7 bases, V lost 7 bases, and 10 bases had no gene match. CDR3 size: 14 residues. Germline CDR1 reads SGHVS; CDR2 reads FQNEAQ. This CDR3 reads CASTTTGQLNEQFF. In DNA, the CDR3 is TGTGCCAGCACCACAACGGGACAGTTGAATGAGCAGTTCTTC.

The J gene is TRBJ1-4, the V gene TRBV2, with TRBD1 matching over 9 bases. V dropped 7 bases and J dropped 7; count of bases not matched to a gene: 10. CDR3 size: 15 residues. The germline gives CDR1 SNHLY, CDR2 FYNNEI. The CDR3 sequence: CASNPQTGGGEKLFF. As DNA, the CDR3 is TGTGCCAGCAATCCTCAGACAGGGGGTGGTGAAAAACTGTTTTTT. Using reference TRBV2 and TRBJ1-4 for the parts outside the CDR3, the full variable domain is EPEVTQTPSHQVTQMGQEVILRCVPISNHLYFYWYRQILGQKVEFLVSFYNNEISEKSEIFDDQFSVERPDGSNFTLKIRSTKLEDSAMYFCASNPQTGGGEKLFFGSGTQLSVL.

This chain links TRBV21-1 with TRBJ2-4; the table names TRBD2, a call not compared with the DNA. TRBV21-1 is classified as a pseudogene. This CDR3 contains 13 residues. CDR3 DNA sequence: TGTGCCAGCAGCGCCGGGGCCAAAAACATTCAGTACTTC. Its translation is CASSAGAKNIQYF.

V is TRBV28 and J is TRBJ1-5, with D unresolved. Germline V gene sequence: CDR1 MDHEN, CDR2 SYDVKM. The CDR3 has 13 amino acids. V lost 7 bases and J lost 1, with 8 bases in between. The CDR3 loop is CASIGGSNQPQHF. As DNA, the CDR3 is TGTGCCAGCATTGGTGGGAGCAATCAGCCCCAGCATTTT.

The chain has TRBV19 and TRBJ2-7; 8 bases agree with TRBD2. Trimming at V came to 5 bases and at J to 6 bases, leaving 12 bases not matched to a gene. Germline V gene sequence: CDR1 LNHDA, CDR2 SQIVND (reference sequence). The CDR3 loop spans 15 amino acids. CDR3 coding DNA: TGTGCCAGTAGTGAAACCGGGACTAGTGAGGTCGAGCAGTACTTC. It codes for CASSETGTSEVEQYF.

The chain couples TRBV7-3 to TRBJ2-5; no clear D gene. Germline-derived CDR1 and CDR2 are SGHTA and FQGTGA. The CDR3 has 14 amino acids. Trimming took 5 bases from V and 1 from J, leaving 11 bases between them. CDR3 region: CASSLSATQETQYF. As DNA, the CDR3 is TGTGCCAGCAGCCTCTCGGCGACCCAAGAGACCCAGTACTTC.

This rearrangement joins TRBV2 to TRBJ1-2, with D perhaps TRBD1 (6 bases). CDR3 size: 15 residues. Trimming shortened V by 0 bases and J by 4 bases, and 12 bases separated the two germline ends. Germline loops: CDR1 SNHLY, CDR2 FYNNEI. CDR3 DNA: TGTGCCAGCAGTGAAGCGCGTCGGGACATCTATGGCTACACCTTC. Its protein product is CASSEARRDIYGYTF. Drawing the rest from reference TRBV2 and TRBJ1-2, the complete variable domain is EPEVTQTPSHQVTQMGQEVILRCVPISNHLYFYWYRQILGQKVEFLVSFYNNEISEKSEIFDDQFSVERPDGSNFTLKIRSTKLEDSAMYFCASSEARRDIYGYTFGSGTRLTVV.

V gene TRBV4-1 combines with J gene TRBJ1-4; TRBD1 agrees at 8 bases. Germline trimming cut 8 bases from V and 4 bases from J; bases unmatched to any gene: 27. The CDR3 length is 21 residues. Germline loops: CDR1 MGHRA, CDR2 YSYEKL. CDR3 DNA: TGCGCCAGCGGACTTAGGATCGGACAGCCGTTATGGGGACAGGTTAATGAAAAACTGTTTTTT. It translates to CASGLRIGQPLWGQVNEKLFF.

The CDR3 region is CASSEYASYEQYF. CDR3 coding DNA: TGTGCCAGCAGTGAATACGCTAGCTACGAGCAGTACTTC. The chain recombines TRBV25-1 with TRBJ2-7; no clear D. The CDR3 has 13 amino acids. Trimming stripped 0 bases from V and 3 bases from J, with 6 bases between. Germline V gene data show CDR1 as MGHDK and CDR2 as SYGVNS.

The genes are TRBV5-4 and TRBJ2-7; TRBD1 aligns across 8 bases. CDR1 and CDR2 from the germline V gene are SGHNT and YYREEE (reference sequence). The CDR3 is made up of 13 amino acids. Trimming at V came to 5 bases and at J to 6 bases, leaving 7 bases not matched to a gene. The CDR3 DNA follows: TGTGCCAGCAGATCCGACAGGGGCGGCGAGCAGTACTTC. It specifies CASRSDRGGEQYF.

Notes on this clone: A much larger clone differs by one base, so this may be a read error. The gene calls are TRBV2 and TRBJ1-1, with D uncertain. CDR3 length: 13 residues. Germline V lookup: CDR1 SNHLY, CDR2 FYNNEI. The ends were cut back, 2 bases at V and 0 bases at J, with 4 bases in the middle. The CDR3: CASSEQLNTEAFF. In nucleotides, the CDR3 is TGTGCCAGCAGTGAACAGTTGAACACTGAAGCTTTCTTT.

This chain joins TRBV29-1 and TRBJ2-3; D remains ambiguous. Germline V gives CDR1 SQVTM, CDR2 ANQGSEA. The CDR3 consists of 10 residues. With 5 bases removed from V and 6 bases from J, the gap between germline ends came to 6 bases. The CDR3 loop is CSVRVDTQYF. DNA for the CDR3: TGCAGCGTTCGGGTGGATACGCAGTATTTT.

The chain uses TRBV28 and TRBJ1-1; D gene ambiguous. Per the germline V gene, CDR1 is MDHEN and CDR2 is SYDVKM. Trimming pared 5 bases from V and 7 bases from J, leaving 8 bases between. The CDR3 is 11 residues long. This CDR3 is CASSTISEAFF. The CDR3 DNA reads TGTGCCAGCAGTACCATAAGTGAAGCTTTCTTT.

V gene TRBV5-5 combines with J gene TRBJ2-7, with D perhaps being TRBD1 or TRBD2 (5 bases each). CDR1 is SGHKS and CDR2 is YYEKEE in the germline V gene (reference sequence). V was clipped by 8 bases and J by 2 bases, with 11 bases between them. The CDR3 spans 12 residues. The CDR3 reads CASIGTAYEQYF. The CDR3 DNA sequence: TGTGCCAGTATCGGGACGGCCTACGAGCAGTACTTC.

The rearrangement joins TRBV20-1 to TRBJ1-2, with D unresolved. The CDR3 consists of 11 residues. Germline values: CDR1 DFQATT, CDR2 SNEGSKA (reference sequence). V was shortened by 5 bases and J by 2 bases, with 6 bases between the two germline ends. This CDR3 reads CSALGNYGYTF. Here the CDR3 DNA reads TGCAGTGCTCTCGGGAACTATGGCTACACCTTC.

CDR3 residues: CASRLGTGATGELFF. In nucleotides, the CDR3 is TGTGCCAGCAGGTTGGGGACAGGGGCCACCGGGGAGCTGTTTTTT. This chain uses TRBV7-3 with TRBJ2-2; 10 positions match TRBD1. CDR1 and CDR2 from the germline V gene are SGHTA and FQGTGA. V dropped 6 bases and J dropped 4; count of bases not matched to a gene: 5. The CDR3 is 15 residues long.

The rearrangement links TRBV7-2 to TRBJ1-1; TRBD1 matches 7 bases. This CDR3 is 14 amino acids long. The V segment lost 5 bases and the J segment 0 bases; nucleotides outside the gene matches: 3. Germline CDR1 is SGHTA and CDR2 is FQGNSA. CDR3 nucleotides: TGTGCCAGCAGCCCAACAGGGGTGAACACTGAAGCTTTCTTT. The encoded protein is CASSPTGVNTEAFF.

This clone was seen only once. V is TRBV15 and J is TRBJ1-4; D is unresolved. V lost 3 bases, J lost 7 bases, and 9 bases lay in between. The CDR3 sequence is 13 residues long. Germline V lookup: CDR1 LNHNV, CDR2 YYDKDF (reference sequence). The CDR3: CATSRVSSEKLFF. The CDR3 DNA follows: TGTGCCACCAGCAGGGTTTCTAGTGAAAAACTGTTTTTT.

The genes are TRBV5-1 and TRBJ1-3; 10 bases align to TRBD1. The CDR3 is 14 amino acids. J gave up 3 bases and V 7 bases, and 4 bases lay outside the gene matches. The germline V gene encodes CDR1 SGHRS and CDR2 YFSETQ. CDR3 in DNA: TGCGCCAGCTGTCGGGACAGGGGTGGAAACACCATATATTTT. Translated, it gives CASCRDRGGNTIYF.